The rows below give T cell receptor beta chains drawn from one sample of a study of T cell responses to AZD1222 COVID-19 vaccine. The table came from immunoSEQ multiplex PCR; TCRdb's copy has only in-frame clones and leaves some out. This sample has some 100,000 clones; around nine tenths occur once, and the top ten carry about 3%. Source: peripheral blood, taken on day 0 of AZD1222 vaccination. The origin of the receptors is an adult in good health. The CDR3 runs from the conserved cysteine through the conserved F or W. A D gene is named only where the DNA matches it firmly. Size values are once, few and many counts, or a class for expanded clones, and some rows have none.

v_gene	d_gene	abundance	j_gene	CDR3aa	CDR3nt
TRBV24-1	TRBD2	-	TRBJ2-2	CATRPAGVANTGELFF	TGTGCCACCCGCCCCGCGGGGGTGGCGAACACCGGGGAGCTGTTTTTT
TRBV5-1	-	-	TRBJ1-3	CASSLGGGVSGNTIYF	TGCGCCAGCAGCTTGGGAGGGGGAGTCTCTGGAAACACCATATATTTT
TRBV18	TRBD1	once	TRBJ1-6	CASSPRQGPENSPLHF	TGTGCCAGCTCACCCCGACAGGGCCCAGAGAATTCACCCCTCCACTTT
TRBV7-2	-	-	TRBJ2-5	CASSPPAGKGLRETQYF	TGTGCCAGCAGCCCGCCAGCAGGGAAGGGGTTGCGAGAGACCCAGTACTTC
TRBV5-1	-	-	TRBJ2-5	CASSSNGGLFGETQYF	TGCGCCAGCAGCTCGAACGGGGGACTCTTTGGGGAGACCCAGTACTTC
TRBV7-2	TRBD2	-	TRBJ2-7	CASSFLAGGTSGEQYF	TGTGCCAGCAGCTTTCTAGCGGGGGGGACCAGCGGCGAGCAGTACTTC
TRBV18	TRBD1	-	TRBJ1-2	CASSPSLSGTGAYGYTF	TGTGCCAGCTCACCAAGCTTATCCGGGACAGGGGCCTATGGCTACACCTTC
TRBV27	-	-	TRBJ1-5	CASSRGAAGNQPQHF	TGTGCCAGCAGTCGGGGGGCCGCCGGCAATCAGCCCCAGCATTTT
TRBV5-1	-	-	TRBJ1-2	CASSLAKGIYGYTF	TGCGCCAGCAGCTTGGCCAAGGGGATCTATGGCTACACCTTC
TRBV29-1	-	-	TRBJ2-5	CSVGQDLQETQYF	TGCAGCGTTGGGCAAGATCTCCAAGAGACCCAGTACTTC
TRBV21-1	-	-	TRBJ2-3	CASSSCGLAGDTQYF	TGTGCCAGCAGCTCTTGTGGACTAGCGGGAGATACGCAGTATTTT
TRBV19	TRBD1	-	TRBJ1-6	CASRIGQGNSPLHF	TGTGCCAGTAGAATCGGACAGGGAAATTCACCCCTCCACTTT
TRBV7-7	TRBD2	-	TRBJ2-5	CASSRTSGGQETQYF	TGTGCCAGCAGCCGGACTAGCGGGGGACAAGAGACCCAGTACTTC
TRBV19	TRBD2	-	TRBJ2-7	CASSKGAGGTIYEQYF	TGTGCCAGTAGCAAAGGGGCGGGGGGAACGATCTACGAGCAGTACTTC
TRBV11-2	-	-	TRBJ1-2	CASSDDGYTF	TGTGCCAGCAGCGATGATGGCTACACCTTC
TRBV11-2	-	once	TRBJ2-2	CASSLERTNTGELFF	TGTGCCAGCAGCTTAGAGCGGACCAACACCGGGGAGCTGTTTTTT
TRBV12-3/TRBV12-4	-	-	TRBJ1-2	CASKDREYGYTF	TGTGCCAGCAAGGATCGAGAGTACGGCTACACCTTC
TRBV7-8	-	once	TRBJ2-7	CASSFSSYEQYF	TGTGCCAGCAGCTTCAGCTCCTACGAGCAGTACTTC
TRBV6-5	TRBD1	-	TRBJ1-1	CASRTGTGAGEAFF	TGTGCCAGCAGAACCGGGACAGGGGCGGGAGAAGCTTTCTTT
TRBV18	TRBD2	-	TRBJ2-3	CASSSSGATDTQYF	TGTGCCAGCTCAAGTAGCGGGGCGACAGATACGCAGTATTTT
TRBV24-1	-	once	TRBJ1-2	CATSDPGRGEGYTF	TGTGCCACCAGTGACCCCGGGAGAGGGGAAGGCTACACCTTC
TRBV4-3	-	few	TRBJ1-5	CASSQDIGGYQPQHF	TGCGCCAGCAGCCAAGATATCGGGGGATATCAGCCCCAGCATTTT
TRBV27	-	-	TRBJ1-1	CASSIGWSRANTEAFF	TGTGCCAGCAGCATTGGGTGGAGTAGGGCAAACACTGAAGCTTTCTTT
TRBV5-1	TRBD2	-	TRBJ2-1	CASSVGLAGGISSYNEQFF	TGCGCCAGCAGCGTGGGACTAGCGGGGGGGATTAGCTCCTACAATGAGCAGTTCTTC
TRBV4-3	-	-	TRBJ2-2	CASSLQWDTNTGELFF	TGCGCCAGCAGCCTCCAATGGGACACAAACACCGGGGAGCTGTTTTTT
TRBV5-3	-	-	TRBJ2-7	CARSWDVISYEQYF	TGTGCCAGAAGCTGGGACGTCATCTCCTACGAGCAGTACTTC
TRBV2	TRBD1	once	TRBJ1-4	CASRTRQGLGGEKLFF	TGTGCCAGCAGAACCCGACAGGGGCTAGGGGGTGAAAAACTGTTTTTT
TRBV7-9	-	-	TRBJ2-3	CASSLGVTSTDTQYF	TGTGCCAGCAGCTTAGGGGTCACAAGCACAGATACGCAGTATTTT
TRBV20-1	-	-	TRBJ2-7	CSASWPNYEQYF	TGCAGTGCTAGTTGGCCGAACTACGAGCAGTACTTC
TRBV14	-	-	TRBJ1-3	CASSPRMTGNTIYF	TGTGCCAGCAGCCCCAGGATGACCGGAAACACCATATATTTT
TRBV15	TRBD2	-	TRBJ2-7	CATSRERGGVNEQYF	TGTGCCACCAGCAGAGAACGCGGGGGTGTCAACGAGCAGTACTTC
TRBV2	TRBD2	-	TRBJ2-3	CASTISGGAAPKKYF	TGTGCCAGCACCATTAGCGGGGGGGCGGCCCCGAAAAAGTATTTT
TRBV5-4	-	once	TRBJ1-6	CASSADSLYNSPLHF	TGTGCCAGCAGCGCGGACAGCCTCTATAATTCACCCCTCCACTTT
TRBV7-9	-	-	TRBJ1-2	CASSRNTNYGYTF	TGTGCCAGCAGCCGAAATACGAACTATGGCTACACCTTC
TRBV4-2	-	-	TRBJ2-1	CASSERRGGGDEQFF	TGTGCCAGCAGTGAGCGCAGAGGGGGTGGCGATGAGCAGTTCTTC
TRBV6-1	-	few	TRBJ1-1	CASSEVGRDTEAFF	TGTGCCAGCAGTGAAGTCGGGAGGGACACTGAAGCTTTCTTT
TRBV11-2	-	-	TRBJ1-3	CASSRQNTIYF	TGTGCCAGCAGTCGCCAAAACACCATATATTTT
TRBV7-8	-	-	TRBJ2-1	CASSLGLGENNEQFF	TGTGCCAGCAGCTTAGGTCTGGGGGAGAACAATGAGCAGTTCTTC
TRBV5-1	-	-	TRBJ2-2	CASSLAGNTGELFF	TGCGCCAGCAGCTTGGCCGGTAACACCGGGGAGCTGTTTTTT
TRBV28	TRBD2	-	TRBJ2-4	CASSLMASGDDKNIQYF	TGTGCCAGCAGTTTGATGGCTAGCGGGGACGACAAAAACATTCAGTACTTC
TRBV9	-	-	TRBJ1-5	CASSETGGPPGSQPQHF	TGTGCCAGCAGTGAAACGGGGGGGCCCCCTGGGAGTCAGCCCCAGCATTTT
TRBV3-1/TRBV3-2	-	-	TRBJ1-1	CASSQGEVLNTEAFF	TGTGCCAGCAGCCAAGGGGAGGTGTTGAACACTGAAGCTTTCTTT
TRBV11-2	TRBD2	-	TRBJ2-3	CASSLAGGHLDTQYF	TGTGCCAGCAGCTTAGCGGGGGGGCATTTAGATACGCAGTATTTT
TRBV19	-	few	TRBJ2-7	CASSMVGLRGHEQYF	TGTGCCAGTAGTATGGTAGGGCTCCGGGGCCACGAGCAGTACTTC
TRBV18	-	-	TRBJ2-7	CASSKAGVYEQYF	TGTGCCAGCTCTAAGGCAGGGGTCTACGAGCAGTACTTC
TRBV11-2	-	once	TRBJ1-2	CASSPDSNYGYTF	TGTGCCAGCAGCCCGGACAGTAACTATGGCTACACCTTC